The subject of this entry is one TCR beta chain. This CDR3 region has 17 residues. The germline V gene has CDR1 MGHRA and CDR2 YSYEKL. Unmatched junction bases numbered 10, after V lost 4 bases and J lost 1 base. This sample was taken from a study of shared T cell receptors in the human thymus. The data were produced by immunoSEQ multiplex PCR, yet TCRdb's version contains in-frame clones alone and is incomplete. The sample lists approximately 660,000 clones, around nine tenths occurring once. These data were also filed under a second study, of human thymus T cells. That work adds: Thymic and blood repertoires appeared to display a bias in their usage of V and J genes.

This sequence originates from a boy in the first two years of life with a congenital heart defect. The rearrangement links TRBV4-1 to TRBJ2-3; 8 bases agree with TRBD2. The sample was thymocytes. The CDR3 reads CASSLSGRGGGTDTQYF. The CDR3 DNA follows: TGCGCCAGCAGCCTCAGCGGACGGGGGGGTGGCACAGATACGCAGTATTTT.